The 5 T cell receptor beta chains below all came from one sample that was sequenced in a study of blood T cell repertoires in COVID-19. Data came from immunoSEQ multiplex PCR; TCRdb stores just in-frame clones and leaves some out. The sample holds tens of thousands of clones, 65% to 80% seen once. Sample: peripheral blood. The receptor source for this set is a woman of 80 years or more with active or convalescent COVID-19.

This clone occurred a few times. The rearrangement links TRBV20-1 to TRBJ2-2; D not resolved. The germline CDR1 and CDR2 sequences are DFQATT and SNEGSKA (reference sequence). The CDR3 runs to 14 residues. V lost 3 bases to trimming and J lost 3 bases, with 11 bases between them. CDR3: CSASGLEDTGELFF. The CDR3 bases are TGCAGTGCTAGTGGCCTAGAGGACACCGGGGAGCTGTTTTTT.

The chain uses TRBV19 and TRBJ1-1; D is unclear. This CDR3 spans 13 amino acids. CDR1 is LNHDA and CDR2 is SQIVND in the germline V gene (reference sequence). Trimming stripped 5 bases from V and 4 bases from J, with 11 bases between. CDR3 bases: TGTGCCAGTAGTTCCCAGGCGGGCACTGAAGCTTTCTTT. Amino acid sequence: CASSSQAGTEAFF.

The V call is TRBV27, the J call TRBJ1-5, with D possibly being TRBD1 (5 bases). This CDR3 is 15 amino acids long. Trimming removed 6 bases at V and 6 bases at J, with 18 bases between. Looked up from germline, CDR1 is MNHEY and CDR2 is SMNVEV (reference sequence). CDR3 protein: CASSTKGPPPQPQHF. For the CDR3, the DNA is TGTGCCAGCAGCACAAAGGGGCCCCCGCCTCAGCCCCAGCATTTT.

The gene calls are TRBV6-1 and TRBJ1-6, with 8 bases fitting TRBD1. V lost 0 bases and J lost 7; bases outside the gene matches: 2. The CDR3 is 15 amino acids. The V gene's germline CDR1 is MNHNS and CDR2 SASEGT. The CDR3 DNA sequence: TGTGCCAGCAGTGAAGCCCCAGGGGGCAATTCACCCCTCCACTTT. Protein sequence: CASSEAPGGNSPLHF.

The J gene is TRBJ2-1, the V gene TRBV11-2, with D tentatively TRBD2 (5 bases). CDR3 length: 14 amino acids. Germline V gene data show CDR1 as SGHAT and CDR2 as FQNNGV. V lost 2 bases and J 9 bases, leaving 14 bases between the germline ends. CDR3: CASSLRRAVSEQFF. The CDR3 nucleotides read TGTGCCAGCAGCTTAAGGCGAGCGGTGAGTGAGCAGTTCTTC.